These 20 T cell receptor beta chains were sequenced from one sample in a study of cytomegalovirus exposure and HLA in healthy donors. This PCR relied on a set of 60 Vbeta primers and 13 Jbeta primers. Method: immunoSEQ multiplex PCR; TCRdb's copy keeps in-frame clones and lacks some. Among 75,000 to 100,000 clones listed, 69% were seen once. Input material: PBMCs. The receptors derive from a female donor in good health and CMV-seronegative.

In this sample, this clone turned up a few times. At one end the junction does not follow the germline gene, possibly because of a read error. The V call is TRBV5-1, the J call TRBJ2-5; possible D gene TRBD2, 5 bases. This CDR3 contains 14 residues. CDR1 and CDR2 (germline): SGHRS, YFSETQ. In DNA form, the CDR3 reads TGCGCCAGCAGCCGAATTCTAGCTTCAGAGGCCCAGTACTTC. Its protein is CASSRILASEAQYF.

V gene TRBV6-6 combines with J gene TRBJ1-1; 8 bases map to TRBD1. The CDR3 has 16 amino acids. V shed 2 bases, J shed 1 base, and the junction held 6 bases outside the gene matches. The germline V gene encodes CDR1 MNHNY and CDR2 SVGAGI (reference sequence). As DNA, the CDR3 is TGTGCCAGCAGTTACCGACGGACAGGGCCGAACACTGAAGCTTTCTTT. Its translation: CASSYRRTGPNTEAFF.

The V call is TRBV11-3, the J call TRBJ2-3, with D tentatively TRBD2 (6 bases). Germline lookup yields CDR1 SGHNT and CDR2 YENEEA. The CDR3 runs to 12 residues. Trimming took off 5 bases at V and 7 bases at J, with 10 bases between the two ends. The CDR3 here is CASSTLANTQYF. The CDR3 nucleotides read TGTGCCAGCAGCACCCTAGCGAATACGCAGTATTTT.

The chain recombines TRBV30 with TRBJ1-3; D gene ambiguous. CDR3 length: 11 amino acids. The germline gives CDR1 GTSNPN, CDR2 SVGIG (reference sequence). V was clipped by 8 bases and J by 2 bases, with 7 bases between them. This chain's CDR3 is CAHSPGNTIYF. CDR3 DNA sequence: TGTGCCCACTCCCCTGGAAACACCATATATTTT.

The chain combines TRBV30 with TRBJ1-1; possible D gene TRBD1, 5 bases. Germline-derived CDR1 and CDR2 are GTSNPN and SVGIG (reference sequence). This CDR3 region has 14 residues. Trimming took 0 bases from V and 4 from J, leaving 12 bases between them. The CDR3 coding sequence is TGTGCCTGGAGTGTAGGGGCAGAAGGCACTGAAGCTTTCTTT. Residues: CAWSVGAEGTEAFF.

The rearrangement joins TRBV9 to TRBJ2-2; D ambiguous. V shed 2 bases and J shed 5 bases, with 4 bases lying between them. Germline CDR1 SGDLS, CDR2 YYNGEE. CDR3 size: 12 residues. The CDR3 coding sequence is TGTGCCAGCAGCGTGAGTACCGGGGAGCTGTTTTTT. Residues: CASSVSTGELFF.

The chain has TRBV19 and TRBJ2-3; a possible D gene is TRBD1 (6 bases). CDR1 is LNHDA, CDR2 SQIVND, per germline (reference sequence). The germline V and J ends were trimmed by 8 bases and 2 bases, with 14 bases remaining between them. The CDR3 spans 14 residues. CDR3: CASGGGHHTDTQYF. DNA of the CDR3: TGTGCCAGTGGTGGGGGACACCACACAGATACGCAGTATTTT.

The chain links TRBV20-1 to TRBJ1-1; the D gene is possibly TRBD1 (5 bases). This CDR3 has 11 residues. Germline CDR1 and CDR2: DFQATT and SNEGSKA (reference sequence). Deletions cut 4 bases from V and 8 bases from J, with 11 bases between. The CDR3 loop is CSATGGSEAFF. The DNA of the CDR3 is TGCAGTGCTACCGGGGGTTCCGAAGCTTTCTTT.

This clone was seen a single time. The genes are TRBV15 and TRBJ2-7, with TRBD1 matching 10 bases. The J segment lost 1 base and the V segment lost 0 bases, leaving 6 bases of the junction unmatched. Germline lookup yields CDR1 LNHNV and CDR2 YYDKDF (reference sequence). There are 17 residues in the CDR3. The CDR3 is CATSRDRDRGPSYEQYF. DNA for the CDR3: TGTGCCACCAGCAGAGATAGAGACAGGGGGCCGTCCTACGAGCAGTACTTC.

This clone was seen a few times. The chain carries TRBV19 and TRBJ2-1; 9 bases match TRBD2. V was pared by 5 bases and J by 0 bases, with 8 bases of the junction left unmatched. The CDR3 contains 17 residues. In germline, CDR1 is LNHDA, CDR2 SQIVND (reference sequence). The CDR3 region is CASSPRNSGGSYNEQFF. DNA for the CDR3: TGTGCCAGTAGTCCCCGCAATAGCGGGGGCTCCTACAATGAGCAGTTCTTC.

The V gene is TRBV19, the J gene TRBJ2-7; 10 nucleotides agree with TRBD2. The CDR3 extends over 17 amino acids. Per the germline V gene, CDR1 is LNHDA and CDR2 is SQIVND (reference sequence). Trimming took 10 bases from V and 0 from J; bases not matched to a gene: 15. The CDR3 DNA reads TGTGCCACCCGGACTAGCGGCCCTCAAGGGATCTCCTACGAGCAGTACTTC. It codes for CATRTSGPQGISYEQYF.

The rearrangement links TRBV5-1 to TRBJ1-1, with TRBD1 as a possible D gene (6 bases). This CDR3 is 15 amino acids long. Germline values: CDR1 SGHRS, CDR2 YFSETQ. The V end was cut by 1 base, the J end by 0 bases, with 10 bases between. This CDR3 reads CASSLRTALNTEAFF. Here the CDR3 DNA reads TGCGCCAGCAGCTTGAGGACAGCCTTGAACACTGAAGCTTTCTTT.

This clone was counted only a few times. One junction end does not reproduce the germline sequence, and a read error may be involved. This chain uses TRBV7-7 with TRBJ2-7; D might be TRBD2 (5 bases). The CDR3 contains 14 residues. Per germline, CDR1 SSHAT and CDR2 FNYEAQ (reference sequence). CDR3 bases: TGTGCTAGCAGCTTAGTGGACGGGAACTACGAGCAGTACTTC. Translated, it gives CASSLVDGNYEQYF.

The chain recombines TRBV2 with TRBJ1-1; D unclear. This CDR3 is 12 amino acids long. Germline-derived CDR1 and CDR2 are SNHLY and FYNNEI. V lost 1 base and J 8 bases, leaving 8 bases between the germline ends. The CDR3, as DNA: TGTGCCAGCAGTGAAGGTCCGGGGGAAGCTTTCTTT. Protein sequence: CASSEGPGEAFF.

The chain couples TRBV11-2 to TRBJ2-3, with 7 positions matching TRBD2. Germline loops: CDR1 SGHAT, CDR2 FQNNGV. The CDR3 length is 13 residues. V gave up 1 base and J gave up 10 bases; unmatched junction bases: 5. The CDR3, as DNA: TGTGCCAGCAGCTTAGTCCAGGGAGGGGCGCAGTATTTT. It codes for CASSLVQGGAQYF.

This chain joins TRBV19 and TRBJ1-4, with 9 bases fitting TRBD1. V was clipped by 3 bases and J by 7 bases; unmatched bases: 9. The CDR3 runs to 16 residues. Germline CDR1 reads LNHDA; CDR2 reads SQIVND (reference sequence). The CDR3 loop reads CASSIWRTGESEKLFF. CDR3 nucleotides: TGTGCCAGTAGTATTTGGAGGACAGGGGAAAGTGAAAAACTGTTTTTT.

V usage is TRBV18 and J usage is TRBJ2-1, with a tentative D call TRBD2 (6 bases). From germline, CDR1 is KGHSH and CDR2 LQKENI. V lost 6 bases, J lost 2 bases, and 17 bases lay in between. The CDR3 is 16 amino acids. For the CDR3, the DNA is TGTGCCAGCTCCCGTTCGGGGGTGGGTGCCTACAATGAGCAGTTCTTC. It yields the protein CASSRSGVGAYNEQFF.

The V gene is TRBV15, the J gene TRBJ2-5; TRBD1 agrees at 9 bases. The CDR3 has 15 residues. Trimming took 8 bases from V and 1 from J; bases not matched to a gene: 8. Germline V CDR1 and CDR2: LNHNV, YYDKDF (reference sequence). The CDR3 loop is CATPFGQGPQETQYF. CDR3 coding DNA: TGTGCCACCCCATTCGGACAGGGGCCCCAAGAGACCCAGTACTTC.

This clone was seen only a few times. This sequence joins TRBV15 and TRBJ2-7, with TRBD2 matching 7 bases. Germline V gene sequence: CDR1 LNHNV, CDR2 YYDKDF (reference sequence). J lost 9 bases, V lost 0 bases, and 5 bases had no gene match. The CDR3 spans 13 residues. The chain's CDR3 is CATSRDRGEVQYF. The CDR3 nucleotides read TGTGCCACCAGCAGAGATCGGGGGGAGGTGCAGTACTTC.

The rearrangement joins TRBV4-3 to TRBJ2-3, with 9 bases identical to TRBD2. Germline CDR1 LGHNA, CDR2 YSLEER. Trimming at V came to 5 bases and at J to 2 bases, leaving 5 bases not matched to a gene. This CDR3 spans 15 amino acids. This CDR3 is CASSFSGGNTDTQYF. The DNA of the CDR3 is TGCGCCAGCAGCTTCAGCGGGGGGAACACAGATACGCAGTATTTT.